This entry features one T cell receptor (beta chain) sequence. Sequenced by immunoSEQ multiplex PCR; TCRdb stores in-frame clones only, minus some. The data show tens of thousands of clones, with roughly nine tenths seen just once and approximately 5% held by the top ten. CDR1 and CDR2 from the germline V gene are KGHSH and LQKENI. V was pared by 3 bases and J by 4 bases, with 5 bases of the junction left unmatched. This CDR3 region has 15 residues. This sample is drawn from a study of blood T cell repertoires in COVID-19. This sequence joins TRBV18 and TRBJ1-4, with 7 positions matching TRBD1. Sequencing was done on a sample of peripheral blood. The receptor was derived from a man aged 45-65 years with active or convalescent COVID-19. DNA for the CDR3: TGTGCCAGCTCACCCGGGACAGAAGATAATGAAAAACTGTTTTTT. Translated: CASSPGTEDNEKLFF.